A single sample gave rise to the 27 T cell receptor beta chains below, sequenced in a study of T-cell reconstitution after alpha-beta-depleted transplantation in children. Unique molecular identifiers featured in how the TCRbeta library was prepared. MiXCR, run by TCRdb on the PCR reads, gives a single entry per CDR3 protein. The profile shows under 850,000 distinct CDR3 sequences, around 13% of them singletons. Material: PBMCs, obtained before TCRalphabeta/CD19-depleted stem cell transplant. These receptors all stem from a girl under 10 years old with congenital amegakaryocytic thrombocytopenia, due to receive a stem cell transplant.

The V and J genes are TRBV5-1 and TRBJ2-3; no reliable D call. This CDR3 region has 15 residues. The V and J ends lost 2 bases and 0 bases respectively, with 10 bases between them. Germline CDR1 SGHRS, CDR2 YFSETQ. The CDR3 reads CASSFGWGSTDTQYF. CDR3 DNA: TGCGCCAGCAGCTTTGGGTGGGGAAGCACAGATACGCAGTATTTT.

Many counts were recorded for this clonotype. The V gene is TRBV5-1, the J gene TRBJ1-1, with TRBD1 identical over 8 bases. From germline, CDR1 is SGHRS and CDR2 YFSETQ. V was clipped by 3 bases and J by 4 bases; unmatched bases: 8. CDR3 size: 15 residues. CDR3 bases: TGCGCCAGCAGCTACGCCGACAGGGGAGGCACTGAAGCTTTCTTT. Translating it yields CASSYADRGGTEAFF.

The chain links TRBV5-6 to TRBJ2-3; a possible D gene is TRBD2 (5 bases). This CDR3 spans 14 amino acids. Trimming took off 3 bases at V and 4 bases at J, with 12 bases between the two ends. CDR1 is SGHDT, CDR2 YYEEEE, per germline. The CDR3 nucleotides are TGTGCCAGCAGCTGGGAGTTGATTCCAGATACGCAGTATTTT. As protein: CASSWELIPDTQYF. The full variable domain, completed using reference TRBV5-6 and TRBJ2-3, is DAGVTQSPTHLIKTRGQQVTLRCSPKSGHDTVSWYQQALGQGPQFIFQYYEEEERQRGNFPDRFSGHQFPNYSSELNVNALLLGDSALYLCASSWELIPDTQYFGPGTRLTVL.

The rearrangement joins TRBV5-1 to TRBJ2-5, with 8 bases fitting TRBD2. The CDR3 totals 17 residues. CDR1 SGHRS and CDR2 YFSETQ come from the germline V gene. V trimming: 0 bases; J trimming: 1 base; junction bases outside the gene matches: 8. CDR3: CASSLVAGGVSQETQYF. For the CDR3, the DNA is TGCGCCAGCAGCTTGGTGGCGGGAGGAGTATCCCAAGAGACCCAGTACTTC.

The chain carries TRBV14 and TRBJ2-3; TRBD2 matches at 13 bases. Germline V CDR1 and CDR2: SGHDN, FVKESK. The CDR3 is made up of 17 amino acids. Trimming removed 3 bases from V and 3 bases from J; junction bases left unmatched: 6. The CDR3 region is CASSQKGLAGTTDTQYF. The CDR3 bases are TGTGCCAGCAGCCAGAAGGGACTAGCGGGAACTACAGATACGCAGTATTTT.

This clonotype has just a few counts. The chain has TRBV12-3 or TRBV12-4 and TRBJ2-3; D uncertain. This CDR3 region has 15 residues. Trimming shortened V by 5 bases and J by 4 bases, and 16 bases separated the two germline ends. In nucleotides, the CDR3 is TGTGCCAGCAGTCCCACGTTCCAAAAGGCAGATACGCAGTATTTT. Translation gives CASSPTFQKADTQYF.

Points on this clonotype: The junction differs from germline at one of its ends, possibly a read error. The chain uses TRBV7-6 and TRBJ2-7; tentative D call: TRBD1 (6 bases). Germline CDR1 and CDR2: SGHVS and FNYEAQ. This CDR3 comprises 14 residues. The CDR3 region has the DNA TGTGCCAGCACCTTAGGGGGTAGCTCCTACGAGCAGTACTTC. This translates into CASTLGGSSYEQYF.

This clonotype came up many times. The chain combines TRBV20-1 with TRBJ1-1, with 11 bases lining up with TRBD1. J lost 1 base, V lost 6 bases, and 4 bases had no gene match. CDR3 size: 14 residues. Germline values: CDR1 DFQATT, CDR2 SNEGSKA (reference sequence). CDR3 in amino acids: CSAGTGGGNTEAFF. The CDR3 DNA is TGCAGTGCGGGGACAGGGGGTGGGAACACTGAAGCTTTCTTT.

This clonotype turned up a few times. This chain links TRBV5-1 with TRBJ2-1, with 14 bases that match TRBD2. Germline V CDR1 and CDR2: SGHRS, YFSETQ. With V trimmed by 4 bases and J by 0 bases, 9 bases remained unmatched. This CDR3 is built from 19 residues. The chain's CDR3 is CASSAGLAGGLSSYNEQFF. In DNA, the CDR3 is TGCGCCAGCAGCGCAGGACTAGCGGGAGGACTAAGCTCCTACAATGAGCAGTTCTTC.

This clonotype was recorded a few times. The chain employs TRBV29-1 and TRBJ2-5; D is possibly TRBD1 (6 bases). V lost 4 bases to trimming and J lost 5 bases, with 11 bases between them. CDR1 is SQVTM and CDR2 is ANQGSEA in the germline V gene. The CDR3 sequence is 12 residues long. The CDR3 bases are TGCAGCGTTGGACAGGCACGGGAGACCCAGTACTTC. Protein: CSVGQARETQYF.

The chain couples TRBV7-9 to TRBJ2-7; 7 positions match TRBD1. There are 16 residues in the CDR3. V gave up 3 bases and J gave up 5 bases; unmatched junction bases: 13. The germline V gene has CDR1 SEHNR and CDR2 FQNEAQ (reference sequence). The CDR3 here is CASSFPLGQAKDEQYF. DNA of the CDR3: TGTGCCAGCAGCTTTCCCCTTGGACAGGCAAAGGACGAGCAGTACTTC.

This clonotype was counted at least ten times. The chain combines TRBV29-1 with TRBJ2-1; 16 bases align to TRBD2. With 5 bases clipped from V and 5 bases from J, the junction kept 9 bases outside the gene matches. The CDR3 runs 17 residues. In germline, CDR1 is SQVTM, CDR2 ANQGSEA. The CDR3 coding sequence is TGCAGCGTTTCCTTGGGACTAGCGGGAGGGGATGACAATGAGCAGTTCTTC. Translated: CSVSLGLAGGDDNEQFF.

The chain recombines TRBV7-2 with TRBJ1-3; D not certain. Germline loops: CDR1 SGHTA, CDR2 FQGNSA. Trimming cost V 1 base and J 4 bases, with 14 bases left between them. This CDR3 has 16 residues. In DNA form, the CDR3 reads TGTGCCAGCAGCTTAGAAGTAGGCGTACTCGGAAACACCATATATTTT. It codes for CASSLEVGVLGNTIYF.

The chain joins TRBV6-1 to TRBJ2-3, with a possible D match to TRBD1 (5 bases). V lost 5 bases and J 5 bases, leaving 17 bases between the germline ends. This CDR3 contains 15 residues. Germline CDR1 reads MNHNS; CDR2 reads SASEGT. The CDR3 here is CASSPLGLREDTQYF. CDR3 nucleotide sequence: TGTGCCAGCAGTCCCCTGGGGCTAAGGGAAGATACGCAGTATTTT.

This clonotype was found a few times. The CDR3 DNA reads as TGTGCCAGCAGTTCGGGACTAGCGGGAGTGACCCCCTACGAGCAGTACTTC. Amino acid sequence: CASSSGLAGVTPYEQYF. The genes are TRBV28 and TRBJ2-7, with 14 positions matching TRBD2. This CDR3 region has 17 residues. Germline V gives CDR1 MDHEN, CDR2 SYDVKM. The ends lost 4 bases at V and 2 bases at J; junction bases unmatched: 7.

This chain joins TRBV24-1 and TRBJ2-1; 11 bases are a match to TRBD1. Germline CDR1 reads KGHDR; CDR2 reads SFDVKD. The CDR3 contains 16 residues. The ends lost 3 bases at V and 4 bases at J; junction bases unmatched: 4. The chain's CDR3 is CATSDRTGGTYNEQFF. The CDR3 coding sequence is TGTGCCACCAGTGATCGGACAGGGGGCACTTACAATGAGCAGTTCTTC.

This clonotype has ten or more counts. The chain is built from TRBV5-5 and TRBJ2-1; 13 positions match TRBD2. Germline lookup yields CDR1 SGHKS and CDR2 YYEKEE (reference sequence). The CDR3 extends over 16 amino acids. Trimming took 4 bases from V and 2 from J; bases not matched to a gene: 3. The CDR3 coding sequence is TGTGCCAGCAGCGTCGGACTAGCGGGAGCCTACAATGAGCAGTTCTTC. It specifies CASSVGLAGAYNEQFF.

This clonotype has just a few counts. The V gene is TRBV30, the J gene TRBJ2-4; D is possibly TRBD1 or TRBD2 (6 bases each). CDR1 GTSNPN and CDR2 SVGIG come from the germline V gene (reference sequence). V gave up 3 bases and J gave up 7 bases, with 16 bases separating them. The CDR3 totals 14 residues. Written as DNA, the CDR3 is TGTGCCTGGAGGGCCAAGCAGGGGAGGAACATTCAGTACTTC. Amino acid sequence: CAWRAKQGRNIQYF.

This clonotype showed up just a few times. CDR3 DNA sequence: TGCGCCAGCAGTTTCGACCGGACTAGCGGGAGGAACAATGAGCAGTTCTTC. Amino acid sequence: CASSFDRTSGRNNEQFF. The chain has TRBV5-1 and TRBJ2-1, with 14 bases aligning to TRBD2. The CDR3 contains 17 residues. Unmatched junction bases numbered 9, after V lost 5 bases and J lost 5 bases. Germline V gene data show CDR1 as SGHRS and CDR2 as YFSETQ. Using reference TRBV5-1 and TRBJ2-1 for the parts outside the CDR3, the full variable domain is KAGVTQTPRYLIKTRGQQVTLSCSPISGHRSVSWYQQTPGQGLQFLFEYFSETQRNKGNFPGRFSGRQFSNSRSEMNVSTLELGDSALYLCASSFDRTSGRNNEQFFGPGTRLTVL.

Concerning this clonotype: The conserved final phenylalanine or tryptophan is absent from the CDR3, which likely points to a read error. This sequence joins TRBV5-4 and TRBJ2-5; D is unresolved. This CDR3 region has 14 residues. Germline V gene lookup returns CDR1 SGHNT and CDR2 YYREEE (reference sequence). V shed 4 bases and J shed 1 base, with 11 bases lying between them. The CDR3 loop reads CASSHPGPQETQYL. CDR3 nucleotide sequence: TGTGCCAGCAGCCACCCAGGTCCCCAAGAGACCCAGTACCTC.

This clonotype was counted at least ten times. V gene TRBV29-1 combines with J gene TRBJ2-2; 10 nucleotides line up with TRBD1. V lost 7 bases to trimming and J lost 6 bases; unmatched junction nucleotides: 5. The length of the CDR3 is 13 residues. The germline CDR1 and CDR2 sequences are SQVTM and ANQGSEA. CDR3 in DNA: TGCAGCGCGAAGGACAGGGGGGCCGGGGAGCTGTTTTTT. Amino acid sequence: CSAKDRGAGELFF.

This clonotype was seen many times. V gene TRBV4-1 combines with J gene TRBJ2-1; no clear D. Between the trimmed V and J ends, which lost 3 bases and 2 bases, there was a span of 8 bases. The CDR3 consists of 14 residues. Germline V gene lookup returns CDR1 MGHRA and CDR2 YSYEKL. The CDR3 sequence: CASSQRSAYNEQFF. CDR3 sequence (DNA): TGCGCCAGCAGCCAGAGATCGGCCTACAATGAGCAGTTCTTC.

V gene TRBV18 combines with J gene TRBJ1-5, with D perhaps matching TRBD1 (5 bases). There are 16 residues in the CDR3. The V gene's germline CDR1 is KGHSH and CDR2 LQKENI. With 2 bases removed from V and 5 bases from J, the gap between germline ends came to 16 bases. The CDR3 DNA follows: TGTGCCAGCTCACCAGGGGGGAGCCCTTCTGATCAGCCCCAGCATTTT. Translated, it gives CASSPGGSPSDQPQHF.

This clonotype was recorded at least ten times. The chain uses TRBV5-1 and TRBJ2-3, with D possibly being TRBD1 (5 bases). Trimming cost V 1 base and J 3 bases, with 12 bases left between them. The CDR3 has 15 residues. CDR1 is SGHRS, CDR2 YFSETQ, per germline. The CDR3 loop is CASSLSTVVTDTQYF. CDR3 DNA sequence: TGCGCCAGCAGCTTGTCGACAGTAGTAACAGATACGCAGTATTTT.

The chain joins TRBV2 to TRBJ2-1; either TRBD1 or TRBD2 may fit D (5 bases each). The CDR3 extends over 18 amino acids. Germline V CDR1 and CDR2: SNHLY, FYNNEI. V was cut by 4 bases and J by 3 bases, with 22 bases left in between. CDR3 residues: CASSGPLKTEGSYNEQFF. Here the CDR3 DNA reads TGTGCCAGCAGTGGCCCCCTGAAGACAGAGGGGAGCTACAATGAGCAGTTCTTC.

This clonotype has a handful of counts. The genes are TRBV4-1 and TRBJ2-2; 7 nucleotides line up with TRBD2. Trimming cost V 3 bases and J 4 bases; bases outside gene matches: 11. Germline CDR1 MGHRA, CDR2 YSYEKL. The CDR3 sequence is 17 residues long. CDR3 in DNA: TGCGCCAGCAGCCACTTCCGGGAGGTTCGAGGCACCGGGGAGCTGTTTTTT. Translation: CASSHFREVRGTGELFF.

There are a few counts of this clonotype. V and J are TRBV25-1 and TRBJ1-2; D gene unclear. The CDR3 extends over 13 amino acids. Germline V gene lookup returns CDR1 MGHDK and CDR2 SYGVNS. Trimming cost V 8 bases and J 1 base, with 11 bases left between them. The CDR3 region is CASLSSNNYGYTF. CDR3 bases: TGTGCCAGCCTGTCATCGAATAACTATGGCTACACCTTC.